Listed below are T cell receptor beta chains from one sample, sequenced in a study of T-cell reconstitution after alpha-beta-depleted transplantation in children. TCRdb analysed the PCR reads with MiXCR anew, one entry per CDR3 protein. The sample lists around 800,000 distinct CDR3 sequences, approximately 15% occurring once. Sequencing was performed on PBMCs, mostly from graft donor cells, taken 360 days after TCRalphabeta/CD19-depleted stem cell transplant. The receptors shown here come from a male patient between 5 and 17 years old who had a stem cell transplant for acute lymphoblastic leukemia, so the T cells may come from the graft donor. Each CDR3 is given with its conserved first and last residue. D genes are given only for firm matches. Some rows have no size entry. The others give once, few or many, or a class for an expanded clone.

clone_size j_call d_call v_call cdr3_nt cdr3_aa
NA TRBJ2-7 NA TRBV7-8 TGTGCCAGCTCCCCAGCAGCGGCCTACGAGCAGTACTTC CASSPAAAYEQYF
NA TRBJ2-5 NA TRBV18 TGTGCCAGCTCACCAGGGGCCTTACCTGGGGAGACCCAGTACTTC CASSPGALPGETQYF
NA TRBJ2-1 NA TRBV12-3/TRBV12-4 TGTGCCAGCAGTTCCTTCCCCAATGAGCAGTTCTTC CASSSFPNEQFF
NA TRBJ1-3 NA TRBV28 TGTGCCAGCAGTAGAAGGGTGGGCTCTGGAAACACCATATATTTT CASSRRVGSGNTIYF
few TRBJ2-1 TRBD1 TRBV6-5 TGTGCCAGCAGTTCACCGGGACAGTACAATGAGCAGTTCTTC CASSSPGQYNEQFF
NA TRBJ1-1 NA TRBV12-3/TRBV12-4 TGTGCCAGCAGCCAGGGACGGATGAACACTGAAGCTTTCTTT CASSQGRMNTEAFF
NA TRBJ2-5 TRBD2 TRBV7-3 TGTGCCAGCAGCCCGGGCGGGGGGCGGGAGACCCAGTACTTC CASSPGGGRETQYF
few TRBJ2-7 NA TRBV15 TGTGCCACCAGCAGAGTGGGTAGGGCCTACGAGCAGTACTTC CATSRVGRAYEQYF
NA TRBJ2-7 TRBD1 TRBV20-1 TGCAGTGCTAGAGTTGGGACAGGGGACTACGAGCAGTACTTC CSARVGTGDYEQYF
few TRBJ2-7 NA TRBV7-9 TGTGCCAGCAGCTTAGCGTACGGTCTCGACGAGCAGTACTTC CASSLAYGLDEQYF
many TRBJ1-1 NA TRBV20-1 TGCAGTGCTATGTTAGACAGAATGAACACTGAAGCTTTCTTT CSAMLDRMNTEAFF
NA TRBJ1-5 NA TRBV7-8 TGTGCCAGCAGCTTAGGACGTCTAAGCAATCAGCCCCAGCATTTT CASSLGRLSNQPQHF
NA TRBJ1-1 NA TRBV12-3/TRBV12-4 TGTGCCAGCAGTGCCGGTGAAGCTTTCTTT CASSAGEAFF
few TRBJ1-1 NA TRBV7-2 TGTGCCAGCAGCTTAGCGGGAAGGAGACTGAACACTGAAGCTTTCTTT CASSLAGRRLNTEAFF
few TRBJ2-1 NA TRBV7-3 TGTGCCAGCAGCTTTAGGGGGGACACCATTTACAATGAGCAGTTCTTC CASSFRGDTIYNEQFF
few TRBJ2-7 TRBD1 TRBV12-3/TRBV12-4 TGTGCCAGCAGTCAAAGGGACAGGCAGTACGAGCAGTACTTC CASSQRDRQYEQYF
NA TRBJ2-7 TRBD2 TRBV2 TGTGCCACCTCCATAGCGGGAGGGCCTGGCGAGCAGTACTTC CATSIAGGPGEQYF
NA TRBJ1-1 TRBD1 TRBV15 TGTGCCACCAGCCCTTATAGGGGACAGGAAGCTTTCTTT CATSPYRGQEAFF
few TRBJ2-3 NA TRBV2 TGTGCCAGCAGTATTCTGTCTTTCAACCGGGGAGATACGCAGTATTTT CASSILSFNRGDTQYF
few TRBJ2-4 NA TRBV5-1 TGCGCCAGCAGCTTAGCCCATAGGGGCCAAAACATTCAGTACTTC CASSLAHRGQNIQYF
once TRBJ2-5 NA TRBV12-3/TRBV12-4 TGTGCCAGGGTTCCCCCGGGGCGGACTTACCAAGAGACCCAGTACTTC CARVPPGRTYQETQYF
NA TRBJ2-1 TRBD1 TRBV19 TGTGCCAGTAGTATTCCGGGACAGGGGAGTACTGAGCAGTTCTTC CASSIPGQGSTEQFF
few TRBJ2-3 TRBD2 TRBV2 TGTGCCAGCAGCCTCAAGTGGCTAGCGGGAGAGGAAGATACGCAGTATTTT CASSLKWLAGEEDTQYF
NA TRBJ2-1 NA TRBV12-3/TRBV12-4 TGTGCCAGCAGACTAGGGCCGAGCTCCTACAATGAGCAGTTCTTC CASRLGPSSYNEQFF
few TRBJ1-4 NA TRBV7-9 TGTGCCAGCAGCTTAGCGCTGAGGGGTAATGAAAAACTGTTTTTT CASSLALRGNEKLFF
NA TRBJ1-1 NA TRBV10-1 TGCGCCAGCAGTGGGGGCCCAGGTTCAAACACTGAAGCTTTCTTT CASSGGPGSNTEAFF
few TRBJ2-5 NA TRBV5-1 TGCGCCAGCAGCTTGGTCCGGGGCCCAGAGACCCAGTACTTC CASSLVRGPETQYF
few TRBJ2-1 TRBD2 TRBV9 TGTGCCAGCAGCGTAGTAGATACTAGCGATGAGCAGTTCTTC CASSVVDTSDEQFF